Listed below are T cell receptor beta chains from one sample, sequenced in a study of immune evolution from preneoplasia to lung adenocarcinoma. Only in-frame clones appear in the TCRdb table, and some are missing; sequencing was by immunoSEQ multiplex PCR. The table records about 14,000 clones, around 80% of them present only once. The sequenced sample consisted of FFPE minimally invasive lung adenocarcinoma tissue. These receptors came from a person between 70 and 80 years old with lung adenocarcinoma. Both conserved end residues are trimmed from each CDR3.

v_gene,len,CDR3aa
TRBV7-9,13,ASSLGQGEVYIQY
TRBV7-9,14,ASSLGSGGAEDTQY
TRBV9,13,ASSVEPGYGYEQY
TRBV7-2,12,ASSSNRDPTEAF
TRBV14,9,ASSRANEQY
TRBV7-2,11,ASSSSFTDTQY
TRBV4-2,10,ASSQGAYEQY
TRBV11-3,14,ASSLGSGRVSGELF
TRBV28,13,ASTLGPASTDTQY
TRBV5-4,10,ASSLGPDEQF
TRBV7-3,11,ASSTNSGNTIY
TRBV7-8,12,ASSKGQALEKLF
TRBV6-1,13,ASSAGTANSGELF
TRBV20-1,7,SATNITF
TRBV28,13,ASSFTGGGNQPQH
TRBV2,13,ASSGASRVSSGYT
TRBV11-3,14,ASSLALAGAAVEQF
TRBV5-6,15,ASSPWLEAGMAYEQY
TRBV6-4,12,ASSPGGGNTEAF
TRBV6-1,13,ASSELAIANYGYT
TRBV25-1,11,ASSPHSYNEQF
TRBV7-8,13,ASSLGLGGSYEQY
TRBV6-1,12,ASRRNRWDTEAF
TRBV19,13,ASSPEGEGYQPQH
TRBV5-1,14,ASSRRGSTNTGELF
TRBV21-1,12,ASSKAGFSYEQY
TRBV6-1,13,ASSIRDRDTYGYT
TRBV14,9,ASSQGTSQY
TRBV9,10,ASSVSGWEQF
TRBV6-5,12,ASRGRSMNTEAF
TRBV19,12,ASGAGTSGGTQY
TRBV7-9,15,ASSLAVGTISNQPQH